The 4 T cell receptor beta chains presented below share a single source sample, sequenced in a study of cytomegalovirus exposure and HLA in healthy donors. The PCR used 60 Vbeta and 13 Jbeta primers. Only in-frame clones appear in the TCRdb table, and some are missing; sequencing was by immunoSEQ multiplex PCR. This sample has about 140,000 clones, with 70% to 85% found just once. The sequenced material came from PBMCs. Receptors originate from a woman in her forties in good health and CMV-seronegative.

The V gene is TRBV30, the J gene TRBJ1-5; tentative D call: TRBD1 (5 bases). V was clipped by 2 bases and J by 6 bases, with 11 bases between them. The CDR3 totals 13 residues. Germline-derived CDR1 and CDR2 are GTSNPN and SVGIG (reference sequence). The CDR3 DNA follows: TGTGCCTGGAGTACGGAGGGGTCTCAGCCCCAGCATTTT. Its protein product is CAWSTEGSQPQHF. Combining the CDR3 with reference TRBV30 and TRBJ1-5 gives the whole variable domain SQTIHQWPATLVQPVGSPLSLECTVEGTSNPNLYWYRQAAGRGLQLLFYSVGIGQISSEVPQNLSASRPQDRQFILSSKKLLLSDSGFYLCAWSTEGSQPQHFGDGTRLSIL.

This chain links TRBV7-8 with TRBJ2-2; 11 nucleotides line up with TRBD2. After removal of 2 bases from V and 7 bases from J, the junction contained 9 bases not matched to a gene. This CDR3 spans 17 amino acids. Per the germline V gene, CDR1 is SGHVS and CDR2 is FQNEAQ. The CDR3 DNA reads TGTGCCAGCAGCTTAAAACTAGCGGGAGAGCTGGGCGGGGAGCTGTTTTTT. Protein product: CASSLKLAGELGGELFF. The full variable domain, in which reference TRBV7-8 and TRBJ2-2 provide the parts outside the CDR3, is GAGVSQSPRYKVAKRGQDVALRCDPISGHVSLFWYQQALGQGPEFLTYFQNEAQLDKSGLPSDRFFAERPEGSVSTLKIQRTQQEDSAVYLCASSLKLAGELGGELFFGEGSRLTVL.

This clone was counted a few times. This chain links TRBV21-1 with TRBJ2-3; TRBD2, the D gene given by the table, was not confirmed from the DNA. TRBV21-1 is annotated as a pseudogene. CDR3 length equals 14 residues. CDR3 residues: CARHIAGPTDTQYF. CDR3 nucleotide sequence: TGTGCCAGACATATAGCGGGCCCGACAGATACGCAGTATTTT.

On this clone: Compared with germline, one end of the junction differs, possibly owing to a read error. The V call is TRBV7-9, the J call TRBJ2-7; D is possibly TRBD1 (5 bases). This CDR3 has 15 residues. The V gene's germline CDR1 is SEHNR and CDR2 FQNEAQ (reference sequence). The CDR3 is CASSLDSLSSYEQYF. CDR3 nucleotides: TGTGCCAGCAGTTTAGACAGTCTAAGCTCCTACGAGCAGTACTTC.